This TCR beta chain emerged from a study of blood T cell repertoires in COVID-19 (dated by TCRdb to between 2020 and 2021). Notes on the research overall: Samples from collaborators originated in the United States, Italy and Spain and spanned both the acute and convalescent phases of COVID-19. The material from the prospective study consisted of cDNA or gDNA derived from T cells, B-cell-depleted T cells, or PBMCs. The dataset comprised deeply sampled blood TCRbeta repertoires from subjects exposed to, actively infected with, or recovered from COVID-19. A freely available public database, intended as a resource for researchers studying the immune response to SARS-CoV-2, is where the repertoires were released. The samples were drawn from two sources: the first 160 participants of the ongoing ImmuneRACE study, and fewer than 1,500 subjects contributed by 6 global collaborators. Sample metadata almost always included a de-identified subject ID, COVID-19 status, age in years and sex. Where available, HLA class I and class II types were taken from metadata supplied by the sample provider and were not determined by assay-based typing. General study outcomes and caveats: Clinical and demographic metadata were provided uncurated, with the amount varying by source and participant.

Of note for this clone: Its antigen is currently not known. It has no much larger one-base neighbor in the sample; base qualities were not kept.

Whole blood was collected in K2EDTA tubes by collaborating institutions according to the institutions' own protocols. Collaborator samples were shipped for TCRbeta analysis as frozen whole blood, isolated PBMCs, or DNA extracted from either sample type. The germline ends are 22 bases apart after V is trimmed by 2 bases and J by 6 bases. The CDR3 starts with the cysteine, ends with the phenylalanine, and has 18 residues. Only the CDR3 DNA stays, 54 bases, in frame from base 1. CDR1 SGHAT and CDR2 FQNNGV are derived from the germline V gene. TCRbeta CDR3 regions were amplified from genomic DNA by means of the immunoSEQ Assay, a bias-controlled multiplex PCR. As for the original processing: Within the assay, amplification of reference gene primers was used to estimate how many nucleated cells each sample contained. To quantify the absolute abundance of each unique TCRbeta CDR3 rearrangement, sequence reads were collapsed and filtered. Productive Simpson clonality was computed per sample as the square root of Simpson's diversity index over productive rearrangements. TCRdb holds this immuneACCESS table with in-frame rearrangements only. Some clones are missing; in checked studies, unresolved V genes explain under half, and the rest has no known cause. V, J and clone size derive from that table, while D and trimming were established from the DNA sequence. In this sample the table shows fewer than 350,000 clones, around nine tenths of which occur a single time. The top ten hold approximately 9% of the sample.

The TCR originated in a man between 35 and 55 years old with active or convalescent COVID-19. The sequenced material came from peripheral blood. The chain links TRBV11-2 with TRBJ2-2; TRBD2 is possibly the D segment (6 matching bases). The nucleotide sequence reads TGTGCCAGCAGCTTATATTTCTCTCGACTAGAGGAGCCCGGGGAGCTGTTTTTT. It specifies CASSLYFSRLEEPGELFF.